A selection of T cell receptor beta chains follows, all from one sample in a study of blood T cell repertoires in COVID-19. TCRdb's copy holds only in-frame clones and misses some; the assay was immunoSEQ multiplex PCR. The sample records a few hundred thousand clones, about nine tenths being singletons. The source material was peripheral blood. These receptors were obtained from a man aged 45-60 years with acute or convalescent COVID-19. The CDR3 runs from the conserved cysteine through the conserved F or W. D genes are given only for firm matches. Only some rows state a clone size, as once, few, many or a class for expanded clones.

V gene	clone size	CDR3 length	J gene	D gene	CDR3 DNA	CDR3 protein
TRBV25-1	-	13	TRBJ1-2	-	TGTGCCAGCAGTCCCAGACAGGTTTTCAGCTACACCTTC	CASSPRQVFSYTF
TRBV6-5	-	14	TRBJ1-1	-	TGTGCCAGCAGTCTTTACCCAGAGGAGTATGAAGCTTTCTTT	CASSLYPEEYEAFF
TRBV7-3	-	15	TRBJ1-2	-	TGTGCCAGCAGCTTAAGTTCTGGCGGCCCGTATGGCTACACCTTC	CASSLSSGGPYGYTF
TRBV3-1/TRBV3-2	-	14	TRBJ1-1	-	TGTGCCAGCAGCCAAGCCGGGGGGAACACTGAAGCTTTCTTT	CASSQAGGNTEAFF
TRBV9	-	14	TRBJ2-3	TRBD1	TGTGCCAGCAGCTTCAGGGGGCCGAGTGATACGCAGTATTTT	CASSFRGPSDTQYF
TRBV5-6	-	15	TRBJ1-6	-	TGTGCCAGCAGCCCCTACAGGTTCGGGAATTCACCCCTCCACTTT	CASSPYRFGNSPLHF
TRBV5-1	-	15	TRBJ2-5	-	TGCGCCAGCAGCCCTGGGCCCTGGAACCAAGAGACCCAGTACTTC	CASSPGPWNQETQYF
TRBV2	-	12	TRBJ2-1	TRBD2	TGTGCCGGAGCCGGGACTAGCAATGAGCAGTTCTTC	CAGAGTSNEQFF
TRBV6-5	-	13	TRBJ2-2	-	TGTGCCAGCAGTTACTCAGGGGGCGGGGAGCTGTTTTTT	CASSYSGGGELFF
TRBV10-1	once	16	TRBJ2-5	-	TGCGCCAGCAGTGAGTCGAGTATCACAGGGCAAGAGACCCAGTACTTC	CASSESSITGQETQYF
TRBV18	-	13	TRBJ1-4	-	TGTGCCAGCTCAGCCTTGTGGGGCGAAAAACTGTTTTTT	CASSALWGEKLFF
TRBV6-1	-	14	TRBJ1-1	TRBD1	TGTGCCAGCAGTGACGCAGGGGGCTACACTGAAGCTTTCTTT	CASSDAGGYTEAFF
TRBV5-4	-	14	TRBJ1-1	TRBD1	TGTGCCAGCAGCTCCCGGACAGGGAGGACTGAAGCTTTCTTT	CASSSRTGRTEAFF
TRBV7-9	-	12	TRBJ1-6	-	TGTGCCAGCAGCACAGGGCTACCACCCCTCCACTTT	CASSTGLPPLHF
TRBV7-2	-	15	TRBJ1-3	-	TGTGCCAGCAGCCCTCCCGTCCCGGGAGGAAACACCATATATTTT	CASSPPVPGGNTIYF
TRBV27	-	16	TRBJ1-2	-	TGTGCCAGCACCGAGCACGGTGGGGGCGTCGGCTATGGCTACACCTTC	CASTEHGGGVGYGYTF
TRBV6-5	-	14	TRBJ1-2	TRBD1	TGTGCCAGCAGTTACTCGAGACAGGGACATGGCTACACCTTC	CASSYSRQGHGYTF
TRBV10-1	-	17	TRBJ2-1	TRBD2	TGCGCCAGCAGTGAGTCGTACGGGACTAGCCCCTACAATGAGCAGTTCTTC	CASSESYGTSPYNEQFF
TRBV7-3	-	16	TRBJ2-3	TRBD2	TGTGCCAGCAGCTTTGGAGCGGGGGGCTACACAGATACGCAGTATTTT	CASSFGAGGYTDTQYF
TRBV19	once	16	TRBJ2-1	TRBD1	TGTGCCAGTACCCGAGCCGGGACAGGGTCTCCCAATGAGCAGTTCTTC	CASTRAGTGSPNEQFF
TRBV7-2	few	17	TRBJ2-7	TRBD1	TGTGCCAGCAGCTTCTACCTCACCGGGACAGGGGTTTACGAGCAGTACTTC	CASSFYLTGTGVYEQYF
TRBV2	once	14	TRBJ1-5	TRBD1	TGTGCCAGCAACCCGGGACAGGGTAATCAGCCCCAGCATTTT	CASNPGQGNQPQHF
TRBV6-5	-	14	TRBJ1-2	-	TGTGCCAGCAGTCAGGACAGAACTAACTATGGCTACACCTTC	CASSQDRTNYGYTF
TRBV7-2	-	15	TRBJ1-4	TRBD1	TGTGCCAGCAGCTTAGGGGGACAGGGAGTTCAGAAACTGTTTTTT	CASSLGGQGVQKLFF
TRBV5-1	-	16	TRBJ2-7	TRBD2	TGCGCCAGCAGCCGGGGGACTAGCGGGGGCTCATACGAGCAGTACTTC	CASSRGTSGGSYEQYF
TRBV11-2	-	15	TRBJ1-1	TRBD1	TGTGCCAGCAGCCGTTACGACAGGGGAAACACTGAAGCTTTCTTT	CASSRYDRGNTEAFF
TRBV2	-	16	TRBJ2-7	TRBD1	TGTGCCAGCAGGAAGACAGGGGGTCTCATGTCGGACGAGCAGTACTTC	CASRKTGGLMSDEQYF
TRBV10-1	-	13	TRBJ2-1	TRBD2	TGCGCCAGCGGCGGGAGCTCCTACAATGAGCAGTTCTTC	CASGGSSYNEQFF
TRBV19	-	14	TRBJ2-7	-	TGTGCCAGTAGTATAGCGTCAGGGGCTCGCGAGCAGTACTTC	CASSIASGAREQYF
TRBV6-5	-	14	TRBJ2-6	TRBD1	TGTGCCAGCAGGACAGGGTCCGGGGCCAACGTCCTGACTTTC	CASRTGSGANVLTF
TRBV30	once	13	TRBJ1-3	-	TGTGCCTGGAGGGGGGGGCCTGGAAACACCATATATTTT	CAWRGGPGNTIYF
TRBV7-9	-	17	TRBJ1-2	-	TGTGCCAGCAGCCTTGGATCTACGGGGGGCGGGGAATATGGCTACACCTTC	CASSLGSTGGGEYGYTF
TRBV4-1	-	16	TRBJ2-5	TRBD2	TGCGCCAGCAGCTACGGGACTAGCGGGGGCGGTGAGACCCAGTACTTC	CASSYGTSGGGETQYF
TRBV5-1	-	14	TRBJ1-2	TRBD1	TGCGCCAGCAGCCAGGGGACAGGAGGTTATGGCTACACCTTC	CASSQGTGGYGYTF
TRBV7-2	-	14	TRBJ1-2	TRBD1	TGTGCCAGCAGCTCTACCGGGACAGACTATGGCTACACCTTC	CASSSTGTDYGYTF
TRBV29-1	-	14	TRBJ1-1	TRBD1	TGCAGCGTTGAGTCAGGGGCAGGGGGATCTGAAGCTTTCTTT	CSVESGAGGSEAFF
TRBV6-6	-	14	TRBJ1-1	-	TGTGCCAGCAGGAGGGAAGGGAGGATCACTGAAGCTTTCTTT	CASRREGRITEAFF
TRBV6-5	-	15	TRBJ1-1	TRBD1	TGTGCCAGCGGACAGGGGGCTTTCATGAACACTGAAGCTTTCTTT	CASGQGAFMNTEAFF
TRBV16	-	14	TRBJ1-5	-	TGTGCCAGCAGCCAAACCCAGAGCAATCAGCCCCAGCATTTT	CASSQTQSNQPQHF
TRBV11-2	-	13	TRBJ1-2	-	TGTGCCAGCAGCTCGGGTGTTAACTATGGCTACACCTTC	CASSSGVNYGYTF
TRBV19	-	13	TRBJ1-6	-	TGTGCCAGTAGAGTACGGGGGAATTCACCCCTCCACTTT	CASRVRGNSPLHF
TRBV6-5	-	14	TRBJ1-1	-	TGTGCCAGCAGCTCAGCCACAGTGAACACTGAAGCTTTCTTT	CASSSATVNTEAFF
TRBV7-3	-	14	TRBJ1-2	-	TGTGCCAGCAGGGAGGACGGCACTGGCTATGGCTACACCTTC	CASREDGTGYGYTF
TRBV15	-	16	TRBJ1-6	TRBD1	TGTGCCACCAGCAGGTGGACAGGGTCGCCTAATTCACCCCTCCACTTT	CATSRWTGSPNSPLHF
TRBV7-2	-	14	TRBJ1-1	-	TGTGCCAGCAGCTTAGGGCAGAAACACACTGAAGCTTTCTTT	CASSLGQKHTEAFF
TRBV5-1	-	16	TRBJ1-3	-	TGCGCCAGCAGCTTGGAGCAGGGCGGCTCTGGAAACACCATATATTTT	CASSLEQGGSGNTIYF
TRBV6-5	-	13	TRBJ2-5	TRBD1	TGTGCCAGCAAAGGACAGGAGCAAGAGACCCAGTACTTC	CASKGQEQETQYF
TRBV6-5	-	14	TRBJ2-5	-	TGTGCCAGCTACCCCAGGGGGGCGGAGATAACCCAGTACTTC	CASYPRGAEITQYF
TRBV7-9	-	15	TRBJ2-1	-	TGTGCCAGCAGCCAGGGTCGGAGTCGGGTCAATGAGCAGTTCTTC	CASSQGRSRVNEQFF
TRBV9	-	14	TRBJ1-2	-	TGTGCCAGCAGCGTACAGACCTACCCTAGGGGCTACACCTTC	CASSVQTYPRGYTF
TRBV6-6	-	16	TRBJ1-2	-	TGTGCCAGCAGTTACTCGACAGAAAGAACAGATTATGGCTACACCTTC	CASSYSTERTDYGYTF
TRBV10-3	-	16	TRBJ1-5	-	TGTGCCATCAGCCCTGAGGCAAGGGGATTCGGTCAGCCCCAGCATTTT	CAISPEARGFGQPQHF
TRBV19	-	16	TRBJ1-2	TRBD1	TGTGCCAGTAGTAGGGGGACAGGAAAACAAAACTATGGCTACACCTTC	CASSRGTGKQNYGYTF
TRBV18	-	15	TRBJ1-2	-	TGTGCCAGCTCACCACAGGGACTCGAGGACTATGGCTACACCTTC	CASSPQGLEDYGYTF
TRBV27	-	16	TRBJ2-5	TRBD1	TGTGCCAGCAGCCTCCTTGGGACAGGGGTGAGGGAGACCCAGTACTTC	CASSLLGTGVRETQYF